A single sample is the source of the 8 T cell receptor beta chains below, sequenced in a study of T cell repertoires in cytomegalovirus infection. In TCRdb, the reads were re-called with MiXCR into one record per CDR3 protein. The profile shows approximately 200,000 distinct CDR3 sequences, over 20% of them singletons. The sample taken for sequencing was CD8+ T cells from PBMCs. Receptors originate from a human donor in good health (CMV status not recorded). Some clones in this sample may be carry-over from other donors' samples.

The V call is TRBV2, the J call TRBJ1-5; 8 bases align to TRBD1. The CDR3 contains 13 residues. J gave up 5 bases and V 7 bases, and 4 bases lay outside the gene matches. The germline CDR1 and CDR2 sequences are SNHLY and FYNNEI. CDR3 sequence reads: CASTRGPDQPQHF. In nucleotides, the CDR3 is TGTGCCAGCACCAGGGGGCCTGATCAGCCCCAGCATTTT. The full variable domain, with the rest looked up from reference TRBV2 and TRBJ1-5, is EPEVTQTPSHQVTQMGQEVILRCVPISNHLYFYWYRQILGQKVEFLVSFYNNEISEKSEIFDDQFSVERPDGSNFTLKIRSTKLEDSAMYFCASTRGPDQPQHFGDGTRLSIL.

The CDR3 DNA sequence: TGCAGTGCTAGAGATGTGATGGCAGCTGATCAGCCCCAGCATTTT. Amino acids: CSARDVMAADQPQHF. This chain uses TRBV20-1 with TRBJ1-5, with D hard to call. This CDR3 comprises 15 residues. From germline, CDR1 is DFQATT and CDR2 SNEGSKA (reference sequence). Between the trimmed V and J ends, which lost 0 bases and 5 bases, there was a span of 14 bases.

The gene calls are TRBV6-5 and TRBJ2-5; the match to TRBD2 covers 14 bases. The CDR3 runs to 15 residues. Germline V gene data show CDR1 as MNHEY and CDR2 as SVGAGI. V lost 6 bases and J lost 1; bases outside the gene matches: 1. CDR3 amino acids: CASRGLAGGQETQYF. The CDR3 nucleotides read TGTGCCAGCAGAGGACTAGCGGGGGGCCAAGAGACCCAGTACTTC.

The chain has TRBV7-9 and TRBJ2-3; no definite D call. The germline V gene has CDR1 SEHNR and CDR2 FQNEAQ (reference sequence). The V end was cut by 1 base, the J end by 6 bases, with 20 bases between. This CDR3 region has 17 residues. The CDR3 sequence is CASSLEVMRINEDTQYF. The CDR3 DNA reads TGTGCCAGCAGCTTAGAGGTGATGCGGATCAACGAGGATACGCAGTATTTT.

Ten or more counts support this clonotype. V usage is TRBV7-8 and J usage is TRBJ1-2, with D perhaps matching TRBD1 (6 bases). Germline V gene lookup returns CDR1 SGHVS and CDR2 FQNEAQ. The CDR3 is 18 residues long. The germline V and J ends were trimmed by 1 base and 5 bases, with 23 bases remaining between them. CDR3 nucleotides: TGTGCCAGCAGCTTAGGTTTATCGGGGGCAGGGGTTGTATATGGCTACACCTTC. Residues: CASSLGLSGAGVVYGYTF.

This clonotype was recorded many times. CDR3 nucleotides: TGTGCCAGCAGTCCAGGGACGGGAAACTATGGCTACACCTTC. This translates into CASSPGTGNYGYTF. V and J are TRBV28 and TRBJ1-2; a possible D gene is TRBD1 (5 bases). Germline assignment: CDR1 MDHEN and CDR2 SYDVKM. This CDR3 is 14 amino acids long. V gave up 5 bases and J gave up 2 bases, with 12 bases separating them.

The chain recombines TRBV13 with TRBJ1-1; D is ambiguous. The CDR3 covers 14 residues. The germline V and J ends were trimmed by 1 base and 6 bases, with 12 bases remaining between them. The germline V gene has CDR1 PRHDT and CDR2 FYEKMQ (reference sequence). CDR3 protein: CASSLAGVYPEAFF. CDR3 DNA: TGTGCCAGCAGCTTAGCCGGGGTATACCCTGAAGCTTTCTTT.

This clonotype was counted only a few times. V is TRBV29-1 and J is TRBJ2-7; D may be TRBD1 (6 bases). This CDR3 is 12 amino acids long. V dropped 3 bases and J dropped 2 bases, with 8 bases sitting between them. Germline assignment: CDR1 SQVTM and CDR2 ANQGSEA. CDR3 protein: CSVDQGPYEQYF. CDR3 DNA: TGCAGCGTTGATCAGGGGCCCTACGAGCAGTACTTC.